The rows below give T cell receptor beta chains drawn from one sample of a study of blood T cell repertoires in COVID-19. The assay was immunoSEQ multiplex PCR, and TCRdb's table has in-frame clones only and misses some. The data show over 200,000 clones, 88% seen once. Sequenced material: PBMCs or T cells enriched from blood (not recorded which). All receptors come from a woman in her thirties or forties with acute COVID-19. Each CDR3 is given with its conserved first and last residue. The order of the fields is V gene, clone size, J gene, D gene, CDR3 DNA, CDR3 protein. D genes are given only for firm matches. Size values are once, few and many counts, or a class for expanded clones, and some rows have none.

v_call: TRBV4-1; clone_size: few; j_call: TRBJ2-7; d_call: TRBD1; cdr3_nt: TGCGCCAGCAGCCCAGTCATGATATCCCGGACAGGGAATCACTACGAGCAGTACTTC; cdr3_aa: CASSPVMISRTGNHYEQYF
v_call: TRBV14; clone_size: .; j_call: TRBJ2-1; d_call: .; cdr3_nt: TGTGCCAGCAGCCAAGATAAGGGGCGATGGATTGAGCAGTTCTTC; cdr3_aa: CASSQDKGRWIEQFF
v_call: TRBV18; clone_size: few; j_call: TRBJ1-1; d_call: TRBD1; cdr3_nt: TGTGCCAGCCAGGACAGGGGCGGTTTCACTGAAGCTTTCTTT; cdr3_aa: CASQDRGGFTEAFF
v_call: TRBV7-9; clone_size: few; j_call: TRBJ1-3; d_call: .; cdr3_nt: TGTGCCAGCGTTCTAGCAGGCTCTGGAAACACCATATATTTT; cdr3_aa: CASVLAGSGNTIYF
v_call: TRBV6-4; clone_size: .; j_call: TRBJ2-1; d_call: TRBD2; cdr3_nt: TGTGCCAGCAGTGACGGCGGGGGGACCTACAATGAGCAGTTCTTC; cdr3_aa: CASSDGGGTYNEQFF
v_call: TRBV27; clone_size: .; j_call: TRBJ1-5; d_call: .; cdr3_nt: TGTGCCAGCAGTTTGGCAGGACACAATCAGCCCCAGCATTTT; cdr3_aa: CASSLAGHNQPQHF
v_call: TRBV29-1; clone_size: .; j_call: TRBJ1-1; d_call: .; cdr3_nt: TGCAGCGTTGCAAACGGGGGGGGCACTGAAGCTTTCTTT; cdr3_aa: CSVANGGGTEAFF
v_call: TRBV7-2; clone_size: once; j_call: TRBJ1-6; d_call: TRBD1; cdr3_nt: TGTGCCAGCAGCCTCCGGGACAGGGTTTTTTCACCCCTCCACTTT; cdr3_aa: CASSLRDRVFSPLHF
v_call: TRBV11-2; clone_size: .; j_call: TRBJ2-1; d_call: .; cdr3_nt: TGTGCCAGCAGCTTCGGGGACATGGGAAATGAGCAGTTCTTC; cdr3_aa: CASSFGDMGNEQFF
v_call: TRBV5-4; clone_size: .; j_call: TRBJ1-2; d_call: TRBD1; cdr3_nt: TGTGCCAGCAGCTCCTACGGGACAGGGTATGGCTACACCTTC; cdr3_aa: CASSSYGTGYGYTF
v_call: TRBV5-6; clone_size: .; j_call: TRBJ1-6; d_call: TRBD1; cdr3_nt: TGTGCCAGCAGAACAGGGGTTTCACCCCTCCACTTT; cdr3_aa: CASRTGVSPLHF
v_call: TRBV5-6; clone_size: .; j_call: TRBJ1-2; d_call: .; cdr3_nt: TGTGCCAGCAGCTTGGCTGGCAGGCAGGGCTATGGCTACACCTTC; cdr3_aa: CASSLAGRQGYGYTF
v_call: TRBV11-2; clone_size: once; j_call: TRBJ2-7; d_call: TRBD1; cdr3_nt: TGTGCCAGCAGCCAGACACGACAGGGAACCTACGAGCAGTACTTC; cdr3_aa: CASSQTRQGTYEQYF
v_call: TRBV30; clone_size: .; j_call: TRBJ2-4; d_call: .; cdr3_nt: TGTGCCTGGAGTGTACTAGTAAACATTCAGTACTTC; cdr3_aa: CAWSVLVNIQYF
v_call: TRBV2; clone_size: .; j_call: TRBJ1-2; d_call: .; cdr3_nt: TGTGCCAGCAGTGCGAGCAGGCCCTCCTATGGCTACACCTTC; cdr3_aa: CASSASRPSYGYTF
v_call: TRBV3-1/TRBV3-2; clone_size: .; j_call: TRBJ2-5; d_call: TRBD2; cdr3_nt: TGTGCCAGCAGCCTGTTTAGCGGGGGGAGAGAAGAGACCCAGTACTTC; cdr3_aa: CASSLFSGGREETQYF
v_call: TRBV11-2; clone_size: .; j_call: TRBJ2-3; d_call: TRBD1; cdr3_nt: TGTGCCAGCAGCTTTTCCGGGACAGGGATATACACAGATACGCAGTATTTT; cdr3_aa: CASSFSGTGIYTDTQYF
v_call: TRBV18; clone_size: once; j_call: TRBJ1-4; d_call: .; cdr3_nt: TGTGCCAGCTCGCGGGGGCGTGAAAAACTGTTTTTT; cdr3_aa: CASSRGREKLFF
v_call: TRBV6-1; clone_size: .; j_call: TRBJ1-5; d_call: .; cdr3_nt: TGTGCCAGCAGTGAAGGCAGAAGAAATCAGCCCCAGCATTTT; cdr3_aa: CASSEGRRNQPQHF
v_call: TRBV5-1; clone_size: once; j_call: TRBJ1-2; d_call: .; cdr3_nt: TGCGCCAGCAGCTTACGGGTTCCTAACTATGGCTACACCTTC; cdr3_aa: CASSLRVPNYGYTF
v_call: TRBV29-1; clone_size: .; j_call: TRBJ2-3; d_call: TRBD2; cdr3_nt: TGCAGCGTTGAGAATCTGAGGACTAGCGGAAACACAGATACGCAGTATTTT; cdr3_aa: CSVENLRTSGNTDTQYF
v_call: TRBV6-6; clone_size: .; j_call: TRBJ2-3; d_call: TRBD2; cdr3_nt: TGTGCCAGCCGACTAGCGGGGGGCCCTGGAGATACGCAGTATTTT; cdr3_aa: CASRLAGGPGDTQYF
v_call: TRBV9; clone_size: once; j_call: TRBJ2-7; d_call: TRBD1; cdr3_nt: TGTGCCAGCAGCGTGGGACAGGGGGAGATCTACGAGCAGTACTTC; cdr3_aa: CASSVGQGEIYEQYF
v_call: TRBV5-8; clone_size: .; j_call: TRBJ1-2; d_call: .; cdr3_nt: TGTGCCAGCAGCTTGGTTGCAGGATATTATGGCTACACCTTC; cdr3_aa: CASSLVAGYYGYTF
v_call: TRBV21-1; clone_size: few; j_call: TRBJ2-4; d_call: .; cdr3_nt: TGTGCCAGCAGCAAGAAGGGGAGGGGAGCCAAAAACATTCAGTACTTC; cdr3_aa: CASSKKGRGAKNIQYF
v_call: TRBV5-1; clone_size: .; j_call: TRBJ1-1; d_call: TRBD1; cdr3_nt: TGCGCCAGCAGCATCAACCTCAGGGGGCCGGACACTGAAGCTTTCTTT; cdr3_aa: CASSINLRGPDTEAFF
v_call: TRBV5-6; clone_size: .; j_call: TRBJ1-1; d_call: TRBD1; cdr3_nt: TGTGCCAGCAGCTTGGAGGGGGCCAACACTGAAGCTTTCTTT; cdr3_aa: CASSLEGANTEAFF
v_call: TRBV7-9; clone_size: .; j_call: TRBJ2-3; d_call: .; cdr3_nt: TGTGCCAGCAGCTTAGAGGGGAGGAGTTCTACGCAGTATTTT; cdr3_aa: CASSLEGRSSTQYF
v_call: TRBV12-5; clone_size: .; j_call: TRBJ1-3; d_call: .; cdr3_nt: TGTGCTAGTGGTTTGAACCCAGGGGCAGGAGTTGGAAACACCATATATTTT; cdr3_aa: CASGLNPGAGVGNTIYF
v_call: TRBV6-2/TRBV6-3; clone_size: .; j_call: TRBJ2-1; d_call: TRBD2; cdr3_nt: TGTGCCAGCAGTTCCGGACTAGCGGGAGGGCCTTGGAACAATGAGCAGTTCTTC; cdr3_aa: CASSSGLAGGPWNNEQFF
v_call: TRBV6-2/TRBV6-3; clone_size: .; j_call: TRBJ2-2; d_call: TRBD2; cdr3_nt: TGTGCCAGCAGTCGGACTAGCGGGACGAACACCGGGGAGCTGTTTTTT; cdr3_aa: CASSRTSGTNTGELFF
v_call: TRBV9; clone_size: .; j_call: TRBJ2-7; d_call: TRBD2; cdr3_nt: TGTGCCAGCAGCGTCGATCCCGGGGGGGGTGTGAACGAGCAGTACTTC; cdr3_aa: CASSVDPGGGVNEQYF
v_call: TRBV5-5; clone_size: .; j_call: TRBJ1-1; d_call: .; cdr3_nt: TGTGCCAGCAGCTTGCAGGGGCTAAATCGAGCTTTCTTT; cdr3_aa: CASSLQGLNRAFF
v_call: TRBV11-2; clone_size: .; j_call: TRBJ2-1; d_call: .; cdr3_nt: TGTGCCAGCAGCTTAGATACCAGTTCAACCGAGCAGTTCTTC; cdr3_aa: CASSLDTSSTEQFF
v_call: TRBV5-1; clone_size: .; j_call: TRBJ1-4; d_call: .; cdr3_nt: TGCGCCAGCAGCTTGGCGTACAGGAAGGATGAAAAACTGTTTTTT; cdr3_aa: CASSLAYRKDEKLFF
v_call: TRBV5-1; clone_size: .; j_call: TRBJ1-2; d_call: .; cdr3_nt: TGCGCCAGCAGCCCGGCAGGGTCGACAAACTATGGCTACACCTTC; cdr3_aa: CASSPAGSTNYGYTF
v_call: TRBV19; clone_size: .; j_call: TRBJ1-5; d_call: TRBD1; cdr3_nt: TGTGCCAGTAGGGACAGGGATGATCAGCCCCAGCATTTT; cdr3_aa: CASRDRDDQPQHF
v_call: TRBV7-8; clone_size: once; j_call: TRBJ1-1; d_call: .; cdr3_nt: TGTGCCAGCAGCTTAGATCTTGGCAGGGGGAACACTGAAGCTTTCTTT; cdr3_aa: CASSLDLGRGNTEAFF
v_call: TRBV7-2; clone_size: .; j_call: TRBJ2-2; d_call: .; cdr3_nt: TGTGCCAGCAGCATTACAGGGTCCGGGGAGCTGTTTTTT; cdr3_aa: CASSITGSGELFF
v_call: TRBV10-3; clone_size: .; j_call: TRBJ2-1; d_call: TRBD1; cdr3_nt: TGTGCCATCAGTAAAAAACAGGGGTTCGATGAGCAGTTCTTC; cdr3_aa: CAISKKQGFDEQFF
v_call: TRBV19; clone_size: .; j_call: TRBJ1-6; d_call: TRBD1; cdr3_nt: TGTGCCAGTAGTATAGAGACAGGGTATTCACCCCTCCACTTT; cdr3_aa: CASSIETGYSPLHF
v_call: TRBV29-1; clone_size: .; j_call: TRBJ1-2; d_call: .; cdr3_nt: TGCAGCGTTGAAGATCGGTACACCTTC; cdr3_aa: CSVEDRYTF
v_call: TRBV12-5; clone_size: .; j_call: TRBJ1-5; d_call: .; cdr3_nt: TGTGCTAGTGGTTTAGAGACCAGGCAGCCCCAGCATTTT; cdr3_aa: CASGLETRQPQHF
v_call: TRBV9; clone_size: .; j_call: TRBJ1-4; d_call: TRBD1; cdr3_nt: TGTGCCAGCAGCCCCCCCGGGACAGTTTCAACTAATGAAAAACTGTTTTTT; cdr3_aa: CASSPPGTVSTNEKLFF
v_call: TRBV10-1; clone_size: once; j_call: TRBJ2-1; d_call: TRBD2; cdr3_nt: TGCGCCAGCAGTCCTACTAGCGGGAGCATTGGTGAGCAGTTCTTC; cdr3_aa: CASSPTSGSIGEQFF
v_call: TRBV11-2; clone_size: .; j_call: TRBJ1-1; d_call: .; cdr3_nt: TGTGCCAGCAGCCCCTTGAGAGGCCCGATGGCCCTCGAAGCTTTCTTT; cdr3_aa: CASSPLRGPMALEAFF
v_call: TRBV2; clone_size: few; j_call: TRBJ2-1; d_call: TRBD1; cdr3_nt: TGTGCCAGCTGGCAGGGGGCCTCCCTCCCTGAGCAGTTCTTC; cdr3_aa: CASWQGASLPEQFF
v_call: TRBV19; clone_size: .; j_call: TRBJ2-7; d_call: .; cdr3_nt: TGTGCCAGTAGTCGGGTGGATTCGGGTGAGCAGTACTTC; cdr3_aa: CASSRVDSGEQYF
v_call: TRBV5-8; clone_size: .; j_call: TRBJ1-4; d_call: .; cdr3_nt: TGTGCCAGCAGCGATGCCGGGACACACTATGAAAAACTGTTTTTT; cdr3_aa: CASSDAGTHYEKLFF
v_call: TRBV19; clone_size: once; j_call: TRBJ2-5; d_call: .; cdr3_nt: TGTGCCAGTAGTATAGATCAGACGGGCCAAGAGACCCAGTACTTC; cdr3_aa: CASSIDQTGQETQYF